A selection of T cell receptor beta chains follows, all from one sample in a study of cytomegalovirus exposure and HLA in healthy donors. Clones were read by immunoSEQ multiplex PCR, and TCRdb kept only the in-frame ones, dropping some. The repertoire includes 150,000 to 200,000 clones, roughly 76% of them detected once, and 6.3% sits in the top ten. Sequenced material: PBMCs. The receptors derive from a man aged 35 to 55 in good health and CMV-seropositive. The CDR3 runs from the conserved cysteine through the conserved F or W. D genes are given only for firm matches. Where a row states a size, it is once, few, many or the class of an expanded clone; other rows omit it.

CDR3 DNA: TGTGCCAGCACTCCGGTCGGGGGTGAGACCCAGTACTTC
CDR3 protein: CASTPVGGETQYF
clone size: once
J gene: TRBJ2-5
D gene: -
V gene: TRBV6-5

CDR3 DNA: TGCAGCGTTCCCACAGGGGCGAACACTGAAGCTTTCTTT
CDR3 protein: CSVPTGANTEAFF
clone size: -
J gene: TRBJ1-1
D gene: TRBD1
V gene: TRBV29-1

CDR3 DNA: TGTGCCAGCAGTTCACAGGGGGATTACTACAATGAGCAGTTCTTC
CDR3 protein: CASSSQGDYYNEQFF
clone size: -
J gene: TRBJ2-1
D gene: TRBD1
V gene: TRBV28

CDR3 DNA: TGTGCCAGTAGTAGGGACTCCCTCACCGGGGAGCTGTTTTTT
CDR3 protein: CASSRDSLTGELFF
clone size: -
J gene: TRBJ2-2
D gene: -
V gene: TRBV19

CDR3 DNA: TGTGCCAGCAGCTTGGTTTCGGGGAACAATGAGCAGTTCTTC
CDR3 protein: CASSLVSGNNEQFF
clone size: -
J gene: TRBJ2-1
D gene: -
V gene: TRBV5-4

CDR3 DNA: TGCGCCAGCAGTGATCCCATCTCTGGAAACACCATATATTTT
CDR3 protein: CASSDPISGNTIYF
clone size: -
J gene: TRBJ1-3
D gene: -
V gene: TRBV10-2

CDR3 DNA: TGTGCCAGCAGTCCCCAACAGGGGCGGGTGCAGTACTTC
CDR3 protein: CASSPQQGRVQYF
clone size: -
J gene: TRBJ2-7
D gene: TRBD1
V gene: TRBV28

CDR3 DNA: TGTGCCATCAGGGGGCTTGGGGAAAAACTGTTTTTT
CDR3 protein: CAIRGLGEKLFF
clone size: few
J gene: TRBJ1-4
D gene: -
V gene: TRBV10-3

CDR3 DNA: TGTGCCACCTCGGGACAGCCCTACGAGCAGTACTTC
CDR3 protein: CATSGQPYEQYF
clone size: -
J gene: TRBJ2-7
D gene: TRBD1
V gene: TRBV6-5

CDR3 DNA: TGTGCCAGCAGTCCACCCCTACTACTAGCGGGGGTACAAAAGCAGTACTTC
CDR3 protein: CASSPPLLLAGVQKQYF
clone size: few
J gene: TRBJ2-5
D gene: TRBD2
V gene: TRBV27

CDR3 DNA: TGTGCCAGCAGTTTGTTTGGGCAGGGGGCCGGGGAGACCCAGTACTTC
CDR3 protein: CASSLFGQGAGETQYF
clone size: -
J gene: TRBJ2-5
D gene: TRBD1
V gene: TRBV27

CDR3 DNA: TGTGCCAGCAGCGTGGGACTAGCGGGGGCTGAGACCCAGTACTTC
CDR3 protein: CASSVGLAGAETQYF
clone size: -
J gene: TRBJ2-5
D gene: TRBD2
V gene: TRBV5-4

CDR3 DNA: TGTGCCTGGAGTGAGGCAGGGGGTATAACCTATAATTCCCCCCTCCACTTT
CDR3 protein: CAWSEAGGITYNSPLHF
clone size: -
J gene: TRBJ1-6
D gene: TRBD1
V gene: TRBV30

CDR3 DNA: TGTGCCATTATGGACAGGGTCCACGAGCAGTACTTC
CDR3 protein: CAIMDRVHEQYF
clone size: -
J gene: TRBJ2-7
D gene: TRBD1
V gene: TRBV10-3

CDR3 DNA: TGTGCCAGCAGAGACAGGGACCCCTACTACGAGCAGTACTTC
CDR3 protein: CASRDRDPYYEQYF
clone size: -
J gene: TRBJ2-7
D gene: TRBD1
V gene: TRBV27

CDR3 DNA: TGTGCCAGCAGTGAAGGATCAGGGGGCGTGGAAAAACTGTTTTTT
CDR3 protein: CASSEGSGGVEKLFF
clone size: few
J gene: TRBJ1-4
D gene: TRBD1
V gene: TRBV6-1

CDR3 DNA: TGTGCCAGCTCACCACCAGAGAGAGGGACTTTTTACGAGCAGTACTTC
CDR3 protein: CASSPPERGTFYEQYF
clone size: -
J gene: TRBJ2-7
D gene: -
V gene: TRBV18

CDR3 DNA: TGTGCCAGCAGCCCCGGCGGACAAAGCCCCTACGAGCAGTACTTC
CDR3 protein: CASSPGGQSPYEQYF
clone size: -
J gene: TRBJ2-7
D gene: -
V gene: TRBV6-5

CDR3 DNA: TGTGCCAGCAGTTCCGGGAACGAGCAGTACTTC
CDR3 protein: CASSSGNEQYF
clone size: -
J gene: TRBJ2-7
D gene: -
V gene: TRBV28

CDR3 DNA: TGTGCCAGCAGCTTGCAGTCAGGAGATACGCAGTATTTT
CDR3 protein: CASSLQSGDTQYF
clone size: -
J gene: TRBJ2-3
D gene: -
V gene: TRBV11-3

CDR3 DNA: TGTGCCAGCAGCAGCTTGGCACAGGGCTTAAATCAGCCCCAGCATTTT
CDR3 protein: CASSSLAQGLNQPQHF
clone size: once
J gene: TRBJ1-5
D gene: -
V gene: TRBV7-8

CDR3 DNA: TGTGCCAGTAATGGGGCGCCGAGCACCGGGGAGCTGTTTTTT
CDR3 protein: CASNGAPSTGELFF
clone size: -
J gene: TRBJ2-2
D gene: -
V gene: TRBV19

CDR3 DNA: TGCGCCAGCAGCTTAGGGCCACGGACCGGGGGCACAGATACGCAGTATTTT
CDR3 protein: CASSLGPRTGGTDTQYF
clone size: once
J gene: TRBJ2-3
D gene: -
V gene: TRBV5-1

CDR3 DNA: TGTGCCAGCAGCTTAGAGCTAGGAGGGGGCACAGATACGCAGTATTTT
CDR3 protein: CASSLELGGGTDTQYF
clone size: once
J gene: TRBJ2-3
D gene: -
V gene: TRBV11-2

CDR3 DNA: TGTGCCTGGACCCCGGACAGTCAAGAGACCCAGTACTTC
CDR3 protein: CAWTPDSQETQYF
clone size: -
J gene: TRBJ2-5
D gene: -
V gene: TRBV30

CDR3 DNA: TGTGCCAGCAGTGAACGTCCAGGAAGCTACGAGCAGTACTTC
CDR3 protein: CASSERPGSYEQYF
clone size: -
J gene: TRBJ2-7
D gene: -
V gene: TRBV25-1

CDR3 DNA: TGTGCCAGCAGCTTAGTCCCGACAGGGATGGAGGAGCTGTTTTTT
CDR3 protein: CASSLVPTGMEELFF
clone size: -
J gene: TRBJ2-2
D gene: TRBD1
V gene: TRBV7-9

CDR3 DNA: TGTGCCAGCAGCTTATTCGGGGAGACCCAGTACTTC
CDR3 protein: CASSLFGETQYF
clone size: -
J gene: TRBJ2-5
D gene: -
V gene: TRBV13

CDR3 DNA: TGTGCCAGTAGTATCGCTAGCGGGGGGAGCGATGAGCAGTTCTTC
CDR3 protein: CASSIASGGSDEQFF
clone size: -
J gene: TRBJ2-1
D gene: TRBD2
V gene: TRBV19

CDR3 DNA: TGTGCCAGCAGCGCCCACCCTCTGGACAGGACCGCGAACACTGAAGCTTTCTTT
CDR3 protein: CASSAHPLDRTANTEAFF
clone size: -
J gene: TRBJ1-1
D gene: TRBD1
V gene: TRBV9

CDR3 DNA: TGTGCCAGCAGAAGACCGACAGGGGCGAACACTGAAGCTTTCTTT
CDR3 protein: CASRRPTGANTEAFF
clone size: -
J gene: TRBJ1-1
D gene: TRBD1
V gene: TRBV6-1

CDR3 DNA: TGTGCCAGCAGCCAAGATCGGCAGACTCGAACTCAAGAGACCCAGTACTTC
CDR3 protein: CASSQDRQTRTQETQYF
clone size: -
J gene: TRBJ2-5
D gene: -
V gene: TRBV14

CDR3 DNA: TGTGCCAGCAGCCAGTCCGGGACTGCAAGGCAGCCCCAGCATTTT
CDR3 protein: CASSQSGTARQPQHF
clone size: -
J gene: TRBJ1-5
D gene: -
V gene: TRBV5-6

CDR3 DNA: TGTGCCAGCAGAGACAGGGCACTGAGGACTGAAGCTTTCTTT
CDR3 protein: CASRDRALRTEAFF
clone size: -
J gene: TRBJ1-1
D gene: TRBD1
V gene: TRBV6-5

CDR3 DNA: TGTGCCAGCAGCCAACGGGGGGCCAATGAGCAGTTCTTC
CDR3 protein: CASSQRGANEQFF
clone size: -
J gene: TRBJ2-1
D gene: -
V gene: TRBV11-3

CDR3 DNA: TGTGCCAGCAGCTTTGATTTCAGGAGGGTAGATACGCAGTATTTT
CDR3 protein: CASSFDFRRVDTQYF
clone size: -
J gene: TRBJ2-3
D gene: -
V gene: TRBV5-6

CDR3 DNA: TGTGCCAGCAGCTCCAACCAGGGGGCCAGTTATAGCAATCAGCCCCAGCATTTT
CDR3 protein: CASSSNQGASYSNQPQHF
clone size: -
J gene: TRBJ1-5
D gene: TRBD1
V gene: TRBV5-6

CDR3 DNA: TGTGCCAGCAGTCGCGGACTAGTCCACACCGGGGAGCTGTTTTTT
CDR3 protein: CASSRGLVHTGELFF
clone size: -
J gene: TRBJ2-2
D gene: TRBD2
V gene: TRBV6-1

CDR3 DNA: TGTTCCAGCAGCCCCATCCCGGGGGGTCGGGAGACCCAGTACTTC
CDR3 protein: CSSSPIPGGRETQYF
clone size: -
J gene: TRBJ2-5
D gene: TRBD2
V gene: TRBV7-9

CDR3 DNA: TGTGCCAGCAGGGCGAGCGGGGCGAACACCGGGGAGCTGTTTTTT
CDR3 protein: CASRASGANTGELFF
clone size: -
J gene: TRBJ2-2
D gene: TRBD2
V gene: TRBV6-5

CDR3 DNA: TGTGCCAGCAGTCTACAACCCCATACAGGGTACAGGGAGACCCAGTACTTC
CDR3 protein: CASSLQPHTGYRETQYF
clone size: -
J gene: TRBJ2-5
D gene: -
V gene: TRBV27

CDR3 DNA: TGTGCTAGTGGTCTAAGACAGGGGAACTATGGCTACACCTTC
CDR3 protein: CASGLRQGNYGYTF
clone size: -
J gene: TRBJ1-2
D gene: TRBD1
V gene: TRBV12-5

CDR3 DNA: TGTGCCAGCAAAAACGTAGGGAGTGGTTATGAAAAACTGTTTTTT
CDR3 protein: CASKNVGSGYEKLFF
clone size: -
J gene: TRBJ1-4
D gene: -
V gene: TRBV6-5

CDR3 DNA: TGTGCCAGCAGCCCCCACAGGGGGCCCGTCACAGATACGCAGTATTTT
CDR3 protein: CASSPHRGPVTDTQYF
clone size: -
J gene: TRBJ2-3
D gene: TRBD1
V gene: TRBV9

CDR3 DNA: TGTGCCAGCAGTTCGTGGACTAGCGGGGGGGCGGACACCGGGGAGCTGTTTTTT
CDR3 protein: CASSSWTSGGADTGELFF
clone size: -
J gene: TRBJ2-2
D gene: TRBD2
V gene: TRBV28

CDR3 DNA: TGCGCCAGCAGCCAAGATCCAAGGGGGAGGGGCGAGCCGAATTTT
CDR3 protein: CASSQDPRGRGEPNF
clone size: -
J gene: TRBJ1-3
D gene: -
V gene: TRBV4-3

CDR3 DNA: TGCGCCAGCAGCTTAGCGGTATCCTACAATGAGCAGTTCTTC
CDR3 protein: CASSLAVSYNEQFF
clone size: -
J gene: TRBJ2-1
D gene: -
V gene: TRBV5-1

CDR3 DNA: TGTGCCAGTAGTGCGCTTCCACCTCTATCTGGGGCCAACGTCCTGACTTTC
CDR3 protein: CASSALPPLSGANVLTF
clone size: -
J gene: TRBJ2-6
D gene: -
V gene: TRBV19

CDR3 DNA: TGTGCCAGTAGTACCCAGACAGGGGCCTACAATGAGCAGTTCTTC
CDR3 protein: CASSTQTGAYNEQFF
clone size: -
J gene: TRBJ2-1
D gene: TRBD1
V gene: TRBV19

CDR3 DNA: TGTGCCAGCAGCTTACAGGGAGGGTATGGCTACACCTTC
CDR3 protein: CASSLQGGYGYTF
clone size: -
J gene: TRBJ1-2
D gene: -
V gene: TRBV7-2

CDR3 DNA: TGCGCCAGCAGCCAAATCAGAACCGGGGAGCTGTTTTTT
CDR3 protein: CASSQIRTGELFF
clone size: -
J gene: TRBJ2-2
D gene: -
V gene: TRBV4-1

CDR3 DNA: TGTGCCAGTAGTATAGAGAGAGACAGAAACTATGGCTACACCTTC
CDR3 protein: CASSIERDRNYGYTF
clone size: -
J gene: TRBJ1-2
D gene: -
V gene: TRBV19

CDR3 DNA: TGTGCCAGCAGCCCTGGGGCAGTGATCCAAGAGACCCAGTACTTC
CDR3 protein: CASSPGAVIQETQYF
clone size: -
J gene: TRBJ2-5
D gene: -
V gene: TRBV7-3